A selection of T cell receptor beta chains follows, all from one sample in a study of T cells after somatic rescue of genetic block. Profiled with immunoSEQ multiplex PCR; TCRdb holds only in-frame clones, not every one. The sample yields 65,000 to 70,000 clones, about nine tenths seen once. Sample: peripheral blood mononuclear cells (PBMCs). The receptors shown here come from a man in his forties. The CDR3 runs from the conserved cysteine through the conserved F or W. D genes are given only for firm matches. The size field is filled for only some rows; it gives once, few, many or a size class.

V gene	J gene	D gene	clone size	CDR3 protein	CDR3 DNA
TRBV10-3	TRBJ1-3	.	.	CAITTGGLRNTIYF	TGTGCCATCACCACCGGAGGGCTAAGAAACACCATATATTTT
TRBV5-1	TRBJ2-6	TRBD1	.	CASKTGNSGANVLTF	TGCGCCAGCAAGACAGGGAACTCTGGGGCCAACGTCCTGACTTTC
TRBV5-1	TRBJ2-1	.	few	CASSKEGSSYNEQFF	TGCGCCAGCAGCAAGGAGGGGAGCTCCTACAATGAGCAGTTCTTC
TRBV2	TRBJ1-2	TRBD1	.	CASRLDRGSYTF	TGTGCCAGCAGATTGGACAGGGGAAGCTACACCTTC
TRBV10-3	TRBJ2-5	.	.	CASSDRGAQETQYF	TGTGCCAGCAGTGATCGGGGGGCCCAAGAGACCCAGTACTTC
TRBV19	TRBJ1-2	.	.	CASTGSIGGLHLGYGYTF	TGTGCCAGTACCGGCTCAATCGGGGGGCTCCACCTAGGGTATGGCTACACCTTC
TRBV28	TRBJ2-1	TRBD2	.	CASRRGLAGDEQFF	TGTGCCAGCAGGCGGGGACTAGCGGGAGATGAGCAGTTCTTC
TRBV7-8	TRBJ2-6	.	.	CASSLPTSSSGANVLTF	TGTGCCAGCAGCTTGCCGACTAGTTCCTCTGGGGCCAACGTCCTGACTTTC
TRBV7-9	TRBJ2-7	TRBD2	.	CASSSPRASGGRPGEQYF	TGTGCCAGCAGCTCACCTAGGGCTAGCGGGGGAAGGCCGGGCGAGCAGTACTTC
TRBV6-1	TRBJ1-2	.	.	CASQNQGSDGYTF	TGTGCCAGCCAAAATCAGGGTAGCGATGGCTACACCTTC
TRBV19	TRBJ1-5	.	.	CASKAAGGNQPQHF	TGTGCCAGTAAAGCGGCTGGGGGCAATCAGCCCCAGCATTTT
TRBV2	TRBJ1-2	.	.	CASSEVFGGYTF	TGTGCCAGCAGTGAGGTTTTTGGCGGCTACACCTTC
TRBV2	TRBJ2-1	.	.	CASSEVDNEQFF	TGTGCCAGCAGTGAAGTCGACAATGAGCAGTTCTTC
TRBV27	TRBJ2-3	TRBD2	.	CASRRQLAGSDTQYF	TGTGCCAGCAGACGACAACTAGCGGGAAGCGATACGCAGTATTTT
TRBV11-3	TRBJ2-7	.	.	CASSLGSSYEQYF	TGTGCCAGCAGCTTAGGATCTTCCTACGAGCAGTACTTC
TRBV11-2	TRBJ2-1	TRBD2	.	CASSLISLAGGVDEQFF	TGTGCCAGCAGCTTAATTTCCCTAGCGGGAGGTGTAGATGAGCAGTTCTTC
TRBV9	TRBJ2-2	TRBD2	.	CASSVERGPPGELFF	TGTGCCAGCAGCGTTGAGCGGGGCCCCCCCGGGGAGCTGTTTTTT
TRBV18	TRBJ2-1	.	once	CASSQSEGLQGNEQFF	TGTGCCAGCTCTCAAAGCGAGGGGCTCCAGGGCAATGAGCAGTTCTTC
TRBV18	TRBJ2-3	TRBD2	.	CASSPTREGPLATDTQYF	TGTGCCAGCTCACCGACTCGGGAGGGACCTCTTGCCACAGATACGCAGTATTTT
TRBV15	TRBJ2-3	TRBD2	.	CATSRGSSGNTDTQYF	TGTGCCACCAGCAGAGGGTCTAGCGGGAACACAGATACGCAGTATTTT
TRBV4-1	TRBJ1-6	.	.	CASSQGVMVSPLHF	TGCGCCAGCAGCCAGGGGGTGATGGTTTCACCCCTCCACTTT
TRBV15	TRBJ2-1	TRBD2	.	CATSRPAGGSYNEQFF	TGTGCCACCAGCAGACCTGCGGGGGGGTCCTACAATGAGCAGTTCTTC
TRBV7-9	TRBJ2-2	.	.	CASSIRRGGAGELFF	TGTGCCAGCAGCATCCGCAGGGGTGGCGCCGGGGAGCTGTTTTTT
TRBV5-1	TRBJ1-3	.	.	CASSTGTGNTIYF	TGCGCCAGCAGCACAGGGACCGGGAACACCATATATTTT
TRBV4-1	TRBJ1-5	.	medium-sized	CASSPSRGNQPQHF	TGCGCCAGCAGTCCCTCGCGGGGCAATCAGCCCCAGCATTTT
TRBV18	TRBJ1-5	.	.	CASSFEGTQPQHF	TGTGCCAGCTCATTCGAGGGGACTCAGCCCCAGCATTTT